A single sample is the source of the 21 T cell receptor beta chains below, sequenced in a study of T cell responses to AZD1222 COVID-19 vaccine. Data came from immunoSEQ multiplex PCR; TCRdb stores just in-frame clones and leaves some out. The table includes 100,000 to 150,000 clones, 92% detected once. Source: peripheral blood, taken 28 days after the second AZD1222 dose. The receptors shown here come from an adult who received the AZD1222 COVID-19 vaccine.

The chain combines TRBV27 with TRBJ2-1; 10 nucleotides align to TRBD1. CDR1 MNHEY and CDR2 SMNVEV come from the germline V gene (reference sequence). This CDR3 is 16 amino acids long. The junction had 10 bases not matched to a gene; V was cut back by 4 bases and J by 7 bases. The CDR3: CASSSPRDRGLNEQFF. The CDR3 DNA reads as TGTGCCAGCAGTTCACCGCGGGACAGGGGACTAAATGAGCAGTTCTTC.

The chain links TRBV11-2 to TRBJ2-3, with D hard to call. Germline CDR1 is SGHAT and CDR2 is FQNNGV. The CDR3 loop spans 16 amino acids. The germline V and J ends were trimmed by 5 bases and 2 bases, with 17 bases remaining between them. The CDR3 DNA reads TGTGCCAGCAGCATCTTGACGGCGTTGTACACAGATACGCAGTATTTT. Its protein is CASSILTALYTDTQYF.

This CDR3 reads CASSLSEIAENTGELFF. The CDR3 DNA reads TGTGCCAGCAGCCTTTCCGAGATAGCGGAGAACACCGGGGAGCTGTTTTTT. The rearrangement links TRBV4-2 to TRBJ2-2; the D gene is possibly TRBD2 (6 bases). V was pared by 4 bases and J by 1 base, with 16 bases between. Germline loops: CDR1 LGHNA, CDR2 YNFKEQ. This CDR3 contains 17 residues.

In DNA form, the CDR3 reads TGTGCCAGCAGCCACACCGGGGGATTGAGCGAACACGCTTTCTTT. Encoded protein: CASSHTGGLSEHAFF. The genes are TRBV5-5 and TRBJ1-1; the D gene is possibly TRBD1 (5 bases). The CDR3 is 15 amino acids. From germline, CDR1 is SGHKS and CDR2 YYEKEE (reference sequence). The V end lost 4 bases, the J end lost 11 bases, and 24 bases lay between the germline ends. Supplemented by reference TRBV5-5 and TRBJ1-1, the full variable domain reads DAGVTQSPTHLIKTRGQQVTLRCSPISGHKSVSWYQQVLGQGPQFIFQYYEKEERGRGNFPDRFSARQFPNYSSELNVNALLLGDSALYLCASSHTGGLSEHAFFGQGTRLTVV.

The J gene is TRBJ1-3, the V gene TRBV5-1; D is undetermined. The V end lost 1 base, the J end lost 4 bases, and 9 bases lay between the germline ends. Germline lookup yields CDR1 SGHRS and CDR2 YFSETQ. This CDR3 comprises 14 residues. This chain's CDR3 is CASSLSRYGNTIYF. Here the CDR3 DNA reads TGCGCCAGCAGCTTGTCACGGTACGGAAACACCATATATTTT.

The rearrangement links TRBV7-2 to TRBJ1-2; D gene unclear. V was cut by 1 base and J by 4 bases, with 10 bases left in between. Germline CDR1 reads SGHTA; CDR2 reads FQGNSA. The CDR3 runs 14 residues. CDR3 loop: CASSLVSSAYGYTF. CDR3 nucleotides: TGTGCCAGCAGCTTAGTCTCCAGCGCCTATGGCTACACCTTC.

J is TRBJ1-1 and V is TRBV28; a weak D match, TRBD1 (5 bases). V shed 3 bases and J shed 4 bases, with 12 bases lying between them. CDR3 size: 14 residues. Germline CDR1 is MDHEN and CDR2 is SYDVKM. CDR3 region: CASSLQGPITEAFF. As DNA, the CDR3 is TGTGCCAGCAGTTTGCAGGGACCAATCACTGAAGCTTTCTTT. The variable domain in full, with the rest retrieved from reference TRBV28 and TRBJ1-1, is DVKVTQSSRYLVKRTGEKVFLECVQDMDHENMFWYRQDPGLGLRLIYFSYDVKMKEKGDIPEGYSVSREKKERFSLILESASTNQTSMYLCASSLQGPITEAFFGQGTRLTVV.

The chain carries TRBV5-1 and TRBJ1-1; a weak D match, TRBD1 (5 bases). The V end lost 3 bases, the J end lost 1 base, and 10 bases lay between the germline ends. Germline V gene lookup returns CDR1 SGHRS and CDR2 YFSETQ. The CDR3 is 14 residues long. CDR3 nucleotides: TGCGCCAGCAGCTCCGGGACCCCGAACACTGAAGCTTTCTTT. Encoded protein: CASSSGTPNTEAFF.

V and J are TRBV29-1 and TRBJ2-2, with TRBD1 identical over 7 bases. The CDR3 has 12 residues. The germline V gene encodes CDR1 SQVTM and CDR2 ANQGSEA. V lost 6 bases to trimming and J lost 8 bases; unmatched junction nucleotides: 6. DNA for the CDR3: TGCAGCGTCCGACAGGGCGGAGGGGAGCTGTTTTTT. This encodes CSVRQGGGELFF.

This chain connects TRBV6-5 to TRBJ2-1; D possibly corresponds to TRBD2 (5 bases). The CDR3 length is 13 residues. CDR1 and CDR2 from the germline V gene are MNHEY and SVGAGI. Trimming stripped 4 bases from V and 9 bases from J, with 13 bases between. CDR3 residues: CASSSTSSGEQFF. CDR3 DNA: TGTGCCAGCAGTTCGACCTCAAGCGGTGAGCAGTTCTTC.

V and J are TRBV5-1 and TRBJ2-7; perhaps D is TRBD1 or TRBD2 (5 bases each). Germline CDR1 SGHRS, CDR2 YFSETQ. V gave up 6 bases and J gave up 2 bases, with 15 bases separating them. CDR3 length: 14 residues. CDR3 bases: TGCGCCAGCACGTCAGGGACCCCTGCCTACGAGCAGTACTTC. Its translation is CASTSGTPAYEQYF.

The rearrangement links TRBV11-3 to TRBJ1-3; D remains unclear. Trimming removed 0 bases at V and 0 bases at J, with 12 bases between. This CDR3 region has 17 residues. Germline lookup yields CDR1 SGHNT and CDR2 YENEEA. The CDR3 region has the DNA TGTGCCAGCAGCTTAGAACGGGGAGGCTTCTCTGGAAACACCATATATTTT. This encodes CASSLERGGFSGNTIYF.

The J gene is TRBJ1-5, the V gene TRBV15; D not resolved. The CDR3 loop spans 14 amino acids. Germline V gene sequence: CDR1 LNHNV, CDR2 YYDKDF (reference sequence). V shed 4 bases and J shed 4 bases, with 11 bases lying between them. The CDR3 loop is CATSITPGNQPQHF. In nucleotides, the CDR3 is TGTGCCACCAGCATAACTCCGGGGAATCAGCCCCAGCATTTT.

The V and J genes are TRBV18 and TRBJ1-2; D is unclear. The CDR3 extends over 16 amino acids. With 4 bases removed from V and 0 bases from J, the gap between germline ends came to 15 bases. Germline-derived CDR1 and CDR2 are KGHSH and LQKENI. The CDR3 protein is CASSQPPPGANYGYTF. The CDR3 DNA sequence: TGTGCCAGCTCACAGCCCCCCCCGGGAGCTAACTATGGCTACACCTTC.

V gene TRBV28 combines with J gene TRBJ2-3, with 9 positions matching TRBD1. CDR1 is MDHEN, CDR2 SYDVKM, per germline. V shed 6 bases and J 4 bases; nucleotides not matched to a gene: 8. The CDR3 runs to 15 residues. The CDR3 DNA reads TGTGCCAGCAGGACAGGGGGGGGAGACGCAGATACGCAGTATTTT. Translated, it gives CASRTGGGDADTQYF.

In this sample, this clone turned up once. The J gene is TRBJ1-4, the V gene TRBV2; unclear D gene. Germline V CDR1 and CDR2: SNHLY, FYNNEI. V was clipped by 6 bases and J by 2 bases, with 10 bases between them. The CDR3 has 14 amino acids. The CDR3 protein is CASSSMTTNEKLFF. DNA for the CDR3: TGTGCCAGCAGCTCGATGACGACTAATGAAAAACTGTTTTTT.

This CDR3 reads CASSLDRGQGPDTQYF. For the CDR3, the DNA is TGTGCCAGCAGCTTAGACAGGGGACAAGGGCCAGATACGCAGTATTTT. V and J are TRBV11-3 and TRBJ2-3, with D maybe TRBD1 (6 bases). This CDR3 spans 16 amino acids. Germline-derived CDR1 and CDR2 are SGHNT and YENEEA. V was trimmed by 0 bases and J by 4 bases, leaving 14 bases between them.

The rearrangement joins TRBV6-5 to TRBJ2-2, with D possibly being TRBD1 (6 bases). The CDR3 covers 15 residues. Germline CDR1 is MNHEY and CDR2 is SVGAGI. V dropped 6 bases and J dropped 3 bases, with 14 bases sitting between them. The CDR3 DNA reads TGTGCCAGCAGGAGTAAAAACAGGGACACCGGGGAGCTGTTTTTT. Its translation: CASRSKNRDTGELFF.

The chain's CDR3 is CASSARGQGASEQFF. CDR3 nucleotides: TGTGCCAGCAGCGCCCGCGGACAGGGGGCGAGTGAGCAGTTCTTC. The chain has TRBV11-3 and TRBJ2-1, with 11 positions matching TRBD1. Germline trimming cut 5 bases from V and 9 bases from J; bases unmatched to any gene: 9. This CDR3 has 15 amino acids. Germline-derived CDR1 and CDR2 are SGHNT and YENEEA.

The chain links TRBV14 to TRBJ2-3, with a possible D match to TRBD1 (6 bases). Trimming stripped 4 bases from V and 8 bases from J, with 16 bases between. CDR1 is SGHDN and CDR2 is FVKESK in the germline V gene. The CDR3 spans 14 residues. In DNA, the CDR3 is TGTGCCAGCAGCCCCCCCTTTTTAGGGGGTACGCAGTATTTT. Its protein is CASSPPFLGGTQYF.

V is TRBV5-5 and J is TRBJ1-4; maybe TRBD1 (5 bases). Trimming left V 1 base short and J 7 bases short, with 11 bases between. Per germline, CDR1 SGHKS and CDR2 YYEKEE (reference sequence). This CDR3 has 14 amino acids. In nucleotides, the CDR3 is TGTGCCAGCAGCTTGCGGGGCGGCTTTGAAAAACTGTTTTTT. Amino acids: CASSLRGGFEKLFF.